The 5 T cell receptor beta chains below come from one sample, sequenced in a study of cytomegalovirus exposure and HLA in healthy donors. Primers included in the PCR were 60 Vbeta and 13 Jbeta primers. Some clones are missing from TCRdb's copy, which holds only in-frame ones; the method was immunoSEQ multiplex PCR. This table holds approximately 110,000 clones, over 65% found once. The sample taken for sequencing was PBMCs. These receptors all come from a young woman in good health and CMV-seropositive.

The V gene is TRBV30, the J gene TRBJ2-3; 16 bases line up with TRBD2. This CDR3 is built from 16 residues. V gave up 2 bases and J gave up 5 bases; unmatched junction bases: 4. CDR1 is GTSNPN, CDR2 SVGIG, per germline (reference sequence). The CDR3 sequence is CAWSMGLAGGGDTQYF. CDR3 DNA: TGTGCCTGGAGTATGGGACTAGCGGGAGGGGGAGATACGCAGTATTTT.

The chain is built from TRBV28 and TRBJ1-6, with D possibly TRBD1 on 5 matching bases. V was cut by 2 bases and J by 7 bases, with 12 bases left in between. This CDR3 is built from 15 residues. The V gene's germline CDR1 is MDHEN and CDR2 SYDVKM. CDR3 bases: TGTGCCAGCAGTTTAATGGGTCAGGGCAATTCACCCCTCCACTTT. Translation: CASSLMGQGNSPLHF.

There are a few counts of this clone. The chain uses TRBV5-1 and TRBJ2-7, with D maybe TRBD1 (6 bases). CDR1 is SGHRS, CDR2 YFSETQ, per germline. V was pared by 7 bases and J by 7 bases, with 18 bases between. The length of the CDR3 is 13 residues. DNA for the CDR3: TGCGCCAGCGGACCGATAGGGGGAGAAGAGCAGTACTTC. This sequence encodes CASGPIGGEEQYF.

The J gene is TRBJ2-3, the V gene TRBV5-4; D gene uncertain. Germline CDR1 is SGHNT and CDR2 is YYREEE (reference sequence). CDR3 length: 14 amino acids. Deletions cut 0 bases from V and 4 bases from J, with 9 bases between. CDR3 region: CASSLAWPADTQYF. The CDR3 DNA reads TGTGCCAGCAGCTTGGCCTGGCCCGCAGATACGCAGTATTTT.

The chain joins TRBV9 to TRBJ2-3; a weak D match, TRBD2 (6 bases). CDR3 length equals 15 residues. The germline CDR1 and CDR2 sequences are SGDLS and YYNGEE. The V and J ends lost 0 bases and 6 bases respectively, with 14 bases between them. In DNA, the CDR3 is TGTGCCAGCAGCGTAGTTGAGGGCCTAGCGGATACGCAGTATTTT. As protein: CASSVVEGLADTQYF.